This entry describes one T cell receptor (beta chain). This entry comes from a study of blood T cell repertoires in COVID-19. Study at large: The analysed material was cDNA or gDNA that came from T cells, B-cell-depleted T cells, or PBMCs.

The germline V gene has CDR1 KGHSH and CDR2 LQKENI. The CDR3 extends over 14 amino acids. With V trimmed by 2 bases and J by 4 bases, 4 bases remained unmatched. Libraries were prepared by immunoSEQ multiplex PCR; TCRdb keeps only in-frame clonotypes and omits some of them. Among hundreds of thousands of clones, 83% were seen once, and the ten largest hold nearly 5%. Those enrolled, adults aged 18 to 89 years, came from under 25 US areas. The receptor's source is a woman between 50 and 59 years old who had been exposed to COVID-19. Sequenced sample: PBMCs or T cells enriched from blood (not recorded which). This chain uses TRBV18 with TRBJ2-7; 8 nucleotides match TRBD1. The chain's CDR3 is CASSPNNRGYEQYF. The CDR3 DNA reads as TGTGCCAGCTCACCAAACAACAGGGGGTACGAGCAGTACTTC.